A single sample gave rise to the 26 T cell receptor beta chains below, sequenced in a study of naive and memory T cell subsets. Their specific antigens are unknown. Study-wide findings and caveats: Especially in CD8 cells, naive repertoires contained a few larger clonotypes, possibly CD45RA-re-expressing memory cells.

The beta constant-region primer was an equimolar mix of two oligonucleotides covering TRBC1 and TRBC2. Nested alpha and beta constant-region primers with the SP2 primer drove four PCR rounds on ligated cDNA. MiXCR was run by TCRdb on the UMI-ligation and nested PCR reads, yielding one entry per CDR3 protein. The sample consists of roughly 150,000 distinct CDR3 sequences, approximately 20% of them appearing once. The sequenced material came from naive CD8+ T cells from blood. The receptor set was obtained from a human donor in good health.

This clonotype was picked up one time. V gene TRBV28 combines with J gene TRBJ2-7, with no clear D. The CDR3 has 11 residues. Germline lookup yields CDR1 MDHEN and CDR2 SYDVKM. Between the trimmed V and J ends, which lost 3 bases and 7 bases, there was a span of 7 bases. CDR3: CASSFQMEQYF. For the CDR3, the DNA is TGTGCCAGCAGTTTCCAGATGGAGCAGTACTTC.

The chain uses TRBV5-6 and TRBJ2-1, with D tentatively TRBD2 (6 bases). Germline CDR1 SGHDT, CDR2 YYEEEE. This CDR3 has 14 residues. V lost 4 bases, J lost 8 bases, and 16 bases lay in between. This CDR3 is CASSTSSFVHEQFF. In nucleotides, the CDR3 is TGTGCCAGCAGCACTAGCTCATTTGTCCATGAGCAGTTCTTC.

In its sample, this clonotype was seen a few times. The J gene is TRBJ2-3, the V gene TRBV4-1; 10 bases agree with TRBD1. This CDR3 spans 16 amino acids. The J segment lost 6 bases and the V segment lost 2 bases, leaving 8 bases of the junction unmatched. Per the germline V gene, CDR1 is MGHRA and CDR2 is YSYEKL. The CDR3 loop is CASSQIGQGEVDTQYF. The CDR3 DNA is TGCGCCAGCAGCCAAATCGGACAGGGGGAGGTGGATACGCAGTATTTT.

The gene calls are TRBV5-1 and TRBJ2-7; either TRBD1 or TRBD2 may fit D (5 bases each). In germline, CDR1 is SGHRS, CDR2 YFSETQ. The CDR3 runs 16 residues. Trimming left V 0 bases short and J 5 bases short, with 18 bases between. CDR3 amino acids: CASSLGTIVTIDEQYF. CDR3 coding DNA: TGCGCCAGCAGCTTGGGGACAATTGTGACTATCGACGAGCAGTACTTC.

This clonotype was counted between two and nine times. The chain carries TRBV3-1 and TRBJ1-5; no clear D gene. The CDR3 loop spans 14 amino acids. The germline V gene has CDR1 LGHDT and CDR2 YNNKEL (reference sequence). V was shortened by 0 bases and J by 7 bases, with 10 bases between the two germline ends. Here the CDR3 reads CASSQDVQGQPQHF. Written as DNA, the CDR3 is TGTGCCAGCAGCCAAGATGTCCAAGGACAGCCCCAGCATTTT.

This clonotype occurred a few times. V and J are TRBV7-2 and TRBJ2-7; D is possibly TRBD2 (7 bases). Germline V gene sequence: CDR1 SGHTA, CDR2 FQGNSA. Deletions cut 3 bases from V and 4 bases from J, with 16 bases between. The CDR3 is 15 amino acids. The CDR3 region is CASSFPSGGVYEQYF. The CDR3 DNA reads TGTGCCAGCAGCTTCCCCTCGGGGGGCGTGTACGAGCAGTACTTC.

The chain combines TRBV12-3 or TRBV12-4 with TRBJ2-3; TRBD2 aligns across 8 bases. This CDR3 has 15 residues. The trim removed 4 bases at V and 1 base at J, leaving 4 bases unmatched. CDR3 in DNA: TGTGCCAGCAGTTCCGGGACTAGAGGCACAGATACGCAGTATTTT. Protein: CASSSGTRGTDTQYF.

This clonotype came up a few times. This chain joins TRBV27 and TRBJ2-7, with TRBD1 identical over 9 bases. The CDR3 totals 15 residues. Trimming removed 4 bases from V and 3 bases from J; junction bases left unmatched: 7. Germline assignment: CDR1 MNHEY and CDR2 SMNVEV (reference sequence). Here the CDR3 reads CASSSWGTGNYEQYF. The CDR3 DNA reads as TGTGCCAGCAGTTCATGGGGGACAGGGAACTACGAGCAGTACTTC.

This clonotype turned up a few times. V gene TRBV7-8 combines with J gene TRBJ1-2; the D is unclear. Germline V gene data show CDR1 as SGHVS and CDR2 as FQNEAQ. This CDR3 spans 13 amino acids. The ends were cut back, 4 bases at V and 2 bases at J, with 8 bases in the middle. The CDR3 DNA follows: TGTGCCAGCAGCTCAGGAGGAAACTATGGCTACACCTTC. Amino acids: CASSSGGNYGYTF.

This clonotype appeared a few times. The rearrangement joins TRBV28 to TRBJ1-5; TRBD1 aligns across 8 bases. The CDR3 is 13 residues long. Germline assignment: CDR1 MDHEN and CDR2 SYDVKM. Losses at the gene ends were 5 bases for V and 7 bases for J; bases not matched to a gene: 4. CDR3 amino acids: CASSQGAGQPQHF. For the CDR3, the DNA is TGTGCCAGCAGTCAGGGGGCCGGGCAGCCCCAGCATTTT.

The gene calls are TRBV5-6 and TRBJ2-7; 8 bases line up with TRBD2. Trimming removed 1 base from V and 2 bases from J; junction bases left unmatched: 5. The length of the CDR3 is 15 residues. The germline V gene encodes CDR1 SGHDT and CDR2 YYEEEE. CDR3 in amino acids: CASSLWSGGPYEQYF. In DNA, the CDR3 is TGTGCCAGCAGCTTGTGGTCGGGAGGGCCCTACGAGCAGTACTTC.

The chain links TRBV6-6 to TRBJ1-2, with 7 bases that match TRBD1. Germline CDR1 MNHNY, CDR2 SVGAGI (reference sequence). V gave up 0 bases and J gave up 5 bases; unmatched junction bases: 3. This CDR3 contains 14 residues. The CDR3 sequence: CASSYSGTAYGYTF. Written as DNA, the CDR3 is TGTGCCAGCAGTTACTCGGGGACAGCTTATGGCTACACCTTC.

V gene TRBV6-2 or TRBV6-3 combines with J gene TRBJ2-1, with D unresolved. This CDR3 is 17 amino acids long. Germline CDR1 reads MNHEY; CDR2 reads SVGEGT. The V end lost 0 bases, the J end lost 0 bases, and 12 bases lay between the germline ends. The CDR3 spells CASSYSFWLSSYNEQFF. The CDR3 DNA reads TGTGCCAGCAGTTACTCTTTCTGGTTAAGCTCCTACAATGAGCAGTTCTTC.

There are a few counts of this clonotype. The chain employs TRBV5-6 and TRBJ2-1; D gene ambiguous. The V gene lost 4 bases and the J gene lost 8 bases, with 13 bases spanning the gap. The CDR3 runs to 13 residues. The germline V gene encodes CDR1 SGHDT and CDR2 YYEEEE. CDR3: CASSPRVLDEQFF. The CDR3 region has the DNA TGTGCCAGCAGCCCCCGGGTTTTGGATGAGCAGTTCTTC.

The chain has TRBV4-1 and TRBJ2-7; D is possibly TRBD2 (6 bases). This CDR3 has 14 residues. V was cut by 1 base and J by 5 bases, with 12 bases left in between. CDR1 and CDR2 from the germline V gene are MGHRA and YSYEKL. The CDR3, as DNA: TGCGCCAGCAGCCAAGTCTTACTAGCTGACGAGCAGTACTTC. It yields the protein CASSQVLLADEQYF.

The V call is TRBV7-6, the J call TRBJ2-7; 13 nucleotides match TRBD2. The CDR3 has 14 amino acids. Per the germline V gene, CDR1 is SGHVS and CDR2 is FNYEAQ. Unmatched junction bases numbered 4, after V lost 5 bases and J lost 6 bases. In nucleotides, the CDR3 is TGTGCCAGCAGCCCCGGGACTAGCGGGACCGAGCAGTACTTC. Protein sequence: CASSPGTSGTEQYF.

This clonotype was recorded a few times. The chain couples TRBV5-4 to TRBJ2-1; no clear D gene. This CDR3 spans 12 amino acids. Trimming took 3 bases from V and 3 from J, leaving 4 bases between them. The germline V gene has CDR1 SGHNT and CDR2 YYREEE (reference sequence). The CDR3 loop reads CASSWDYNEQFF. As DNA, the CDR3 is TGTGCCAGCAGCTGGGACTACAATGAGCAGTTCTTC.

This clonotype was observed a few times. The genes are TRBV28 and TRBJ1-1; D unclear. This CDR3 is 12 amino acids long. The germline V gene has CDR1 MDHEN and CDR2 SYDVKM. The V and J ends lost 8 bases and 4 bases respectively, with 11 bases between them. The CDR3 is CASWYKSTEAFF. Written as DNA, the CDR3 is TGTGCCAGCTGGTACAAGTCCACTGAAGCTTTCTTT.

This clonotype was counted many times. The chain links TRBV7-9 to TRBJ1-1; 7 nucleotides line up with TRBD1. Losses at the gene ends were 1 base for V and 6 bases for J; bases not matched to a gene: 2. CDR1 is SEHNR and CDR2 is FQNEAQ in the germline V gene (reference sequence). This CDR3 is 13 amino acids long. The CDR3 coding sequence is TGTGCCAGCAGCTTAGGACAGGGCGCTGAAGCTTTCTTT. Its translation: CASSLGQGAEAFF. Filled out from reference TRBV7-9 and TRBJ1-1, the complete variable domain reads DTGVSQNPRHKITKRGQNVTFRCDPISEHNRLYWYRQTLGQGPEFLTYFQNEAQLEKSRLLSDRFSAERPKGSFSTLEIQRTEQGDSAMYLCASSLGQGAEAFFGQGTRLTVV.

This sequence joins TRBV9 and TRBJ1-1; TRBD1 is a possible D gene (5 bases). Deletions cut 3 bases from V and 8 bases from J, with 11 bases between. The V gene's germline CDR1 is SGDLS and CDR2 YYNGEE. There are 12 residues in the CDR3. CDR3 amino acids: CASSGQSGEAFF. In DNA, the CDR3 is TGTGCCAGCAGCGGACAGTCGGGAGAAGCTTTCTTT. The full variable domain, in which reference TRBV9 and TRBJ1-1 provide the parts outside the CDR3, is DSGVTQTPKHLITATGQRVTLRCSPRSGDLSVYWYQQSLDQGLQFLIQYYNGEERAKGNILERFSAQQFPDLHSELNLSSLELGDSALYFCASSGQSGEAFFGQGTRLTVV.

The CDR3 DNA reads as TGTGCCAGCAGTTACTCGGCACAGTTGAACACTGAAGCTTTCTTT. Amino acid sequence: CASSYSAQLNTEAFF. The chain is built from TRBV6-5 and TRBJ1-1; no reliable D call. Germline assignment: CDR1 MNHEY and CDR2 SVGAGI. Trimming left V 0 bases short and J 0 bases short, with 8 bases between. The CDR3 is 15 amino acids.

This clonotype occurred a few times. The chain recombines TRBV6-5 with TRBJ2-7; D may match TRBD1 or TRBD2 (5 bases each). V was pared by 5 bases and J by 2 bases, with 22 bases between. The germline V gene encodes CDR1 MNHEY and CDR2 SVGAGI. The length of the CDR3 is 17 residues. CDR3 DNA sequence: TGTGCCAGCAGTGACCCTCCCGGTTCTGGGGGAGCCTACGAGCAGTACTTC. Protein: CASSDPPGSGGAYEQYF.

V and J are TRBV11-2 and TRBJ1-2; 9 bases agree with TRBD1. Germline assignment: CDR1 SGHAT and CDR2 FQNNGV. The CDR3 has 15 amino acids. J lost 2 bases, V lost 5 bases, and 6 bases had no gene match. The CDR3 nucleotides are TGTGCCAGCAGCCATCCGGGACAGGGAAACTATGGCTACACCTTC. It encodes CASSHPGQGNYGYTF.

The chain recombines TRBV29-1 with TRBJ2-2; the D gene is possibly TRBD1 (6 bases). There are 14 residues in the CDR3. Trimming shortened V by 3 bases and J by 4 bases, and 12 bases separated the two germline ends. The germline V gene has CDR1 SQVTM and CDR2 ANQGSEA. Here the CDR3 reads CSVDLGAGTGELFF. The CDR3 DNA reads as TGCAGCGTTGATTTGGGGGCGGGCACCGGGGAGCTGTTTTTT.

The chain links TRBV12-3 or TRBV12-4 to TRBJ2-1; unclear D gene. The germline V and J ends were trimmed by 7 bases and 4 bases, with 11 bases remaining between them. This CDR3 has 13 amino acids. The DNA of the CDR3 is TGTGCCAGCACCCCGGTGGGATACAATGAGCAGTTCTTC. Encoded protein: CASTPVGYNEQFF.

This clonotype showed up just once. V and J are TRBV24-1 and TRBJ1-5; the D is unclear. V shed 4 bases and J shed 3 bases, with 9 bases lying between them. In germline, CDR1 is KGHDR, CDR2 SFDVKD. The CDR3 length is 14 residues. CDR3 loop: CATSEGGYNQPQHF. The CDR3 DNA is TGTGCCACCAGTGAAGGAGGGTACAATCAGCCCCAGCATTTT.